What follows are 4 T cell receptor beta chains derived from one specimen sequenced in a study of blood T cell repertoires in COVID-19. TCRdb's table, derived via immunoSEQ multiplex PCR, lists solely in-frame clones and lacks some. The table has under 450,000 clones, roughly 88% seen once. The sequenced sample was peripheral blood. Receptor source: a woman aged 50 to 60 with COVID-19, enrolled during active disease.

Here the CDR3 DNA reads TGTGCCAGCAGCTTATATGGGGACAGGGTCCATTTT. Translated, it gives CASSLYGDRVHF. The V and J genes are TRBV7-9 and TRBJ1-5; 9 bases match TRBD1. CDR1 is SEHNR and CDR2 is FQNEAQ in the germline V gene (reference sequence). The CDR3 spans 12 residues. The J segment lost 16 bases and the V segment lost 2 bases, leaving 6 bases of the junction unmatched. The full variable domain, completed using reference TRBV7-9 and TRBJ1-5, is DTGVSQNPRHKITKRGQNVTFRCDPISEHNRLYWYRQTLGQGPEFLTYFQNEAQLEKSRLLSDRFSAERPKGSFSTLEIQRTEQGDSAMYLCASSLYGDRVHFGDGTRLSIL.

The V and J genes are TRBV24-1 and TRBJ2-5; no clear D gene. This CDR3 has 13 amino acids. Trimming left V 3 bases short and J 1 base short, with 5 bases between. The germline V gene encodes CDR1 KGHDR and CDR2 SFDVKD. The CDR3 DNA follows: TGTGCCACCAGTGATCCTATCCAAGAGACCCAGTACTTC. Protein product: CATSDPIQETQYF.

This clone appeared once. The chain is built from TRBV6-5 and TRBJ1-2, with 8 bases matching TRBD1. The CDR3 extends over 15 amino acids. Germline trimming cut 10 bases from V and 3 bases from J; bases unmatched to any gene: 13. Germline-derived CDR1 and CDR2 are MNHEY and SVGAGI. In DNA, the CDR3 is TGTGCCACCTTTTCTCCCTCAGGGGGCGACTATGGCTACACCTTC. It is translated as CATFSPSGGDYGYTF.

The chain is built from TRBV10-2 and TRBJ2-1, with D perhaps matching TRBD2 (5 bases). Germline V gene sequence: CDR1 WSHSY, CDR2 SAAADI. This CDR3 has 13 residues. Trimming took off 6 bases at V and 6 bases at J, with 12 bases between the two ends. The CDR3 coding sequence is TGCGCCAGCAGCCCTAGCTCACTCAATGAGCAGTTCTTC. Translating gives CASSPSSLNEQFF.